The clone carrying this T cell receptor (beta chain) was seen just once. Study processing details: Reference gene primers were amplified, and this amplification served to estimate nucleated cell counts. This table comes from immunoSEQ multiplex PCR, and its TCRdb copy is limited to in-frame clones, with some not included. V and J calls and clone size come straight from that table; D and trimming were deduced from the DNA. The data hold around 69,000 clones, with 84% observed a single time. CDR3 length: 14 amino acids. The V and J ends lost 3 bases and 2 bases, in that order; junction bases with no gene match: 2. Germline lookup yields CDR1 MNHNS and CDR2 SASEGT. These data originate in a study of blood T cell repertoires in COVID-19. Study information: Samples came from the United States, Italy and Spain, spanning acute and convalescent COVID-19. Sources were T cells, B-cell-depleted T cells, or PBMCs; the material itself was cDNA or gDNA.

The rearrangement uses TRBV6-1 and TRBJ2-5; 8 nucleotides line up with TRBD1. This TCR was recovered from a middle-aged man with active COVID-19. Material: peripheral blood. CDR3 sequence (DNA): TGTGCCAGCAGTGACAGGGGGCAGCAAGAGACCCAGTACTTC. Protein product: CASSDRGQQETQYF.